This note documents a single T cell receptor beta chain sequence. The method was immunoSEQ multiplex PCR; TCRdb's version includes in-frame clones alone and lacks a portion of them. The sample yields about 100,000 clones, approximately 95% seen once. CDR1 is MNHEY, CDR2 SMNVEV, per germline (reference sequence). The CDR3 consists of 20 residues. V was cut by 1 base and J by 1 base, with 20 bases left in between. The data stem from a study of technical replicates of blood from a few donors. This rearrangement joins TRBV27 to TRBJ2-6, with unresolved D. The TCR sequence derives from a human donor in good health. Material for sequencing was T cells isolated from PBMCs. The CDR3: CASSLYPQGEARSGANVLTF. The CDR3 DNA reads as TGTGCCAGCAGTTTATATCCCCAAGGAGAAGCGAGATCTGGGGCCAACGTCCTGACTTTC.